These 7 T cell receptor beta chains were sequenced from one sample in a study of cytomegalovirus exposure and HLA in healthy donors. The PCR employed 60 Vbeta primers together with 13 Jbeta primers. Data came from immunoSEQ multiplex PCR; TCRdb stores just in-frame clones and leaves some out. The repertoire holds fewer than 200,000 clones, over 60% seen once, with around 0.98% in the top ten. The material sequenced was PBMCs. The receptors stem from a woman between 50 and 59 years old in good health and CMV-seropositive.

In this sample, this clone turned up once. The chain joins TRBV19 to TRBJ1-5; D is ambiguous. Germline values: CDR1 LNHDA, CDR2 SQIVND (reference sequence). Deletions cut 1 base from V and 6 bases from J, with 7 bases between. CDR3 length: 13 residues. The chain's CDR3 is CASSIARGQPQHF. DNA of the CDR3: TGTGCCAGTAGTATAGCTAGAGGTCAGCCCCAGCATTTT.

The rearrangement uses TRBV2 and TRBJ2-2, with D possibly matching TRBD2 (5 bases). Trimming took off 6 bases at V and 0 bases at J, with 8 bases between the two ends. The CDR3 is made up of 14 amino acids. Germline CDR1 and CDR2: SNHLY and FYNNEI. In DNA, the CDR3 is TGTGCCAGCAGGGACTTCGCGAACACCGGGGAGCTGTTTTTT. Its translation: CASRDFANTGELFF.

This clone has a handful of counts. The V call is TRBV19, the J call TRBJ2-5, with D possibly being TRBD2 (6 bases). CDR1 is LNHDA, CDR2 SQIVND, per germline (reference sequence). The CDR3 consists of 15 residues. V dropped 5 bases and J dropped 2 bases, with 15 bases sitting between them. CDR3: CASSPRGISQETQYF. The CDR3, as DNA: TGTGCCAGTAGTCCTCGGGGGATTTCTCAAGAGACCCAGTACTTC.

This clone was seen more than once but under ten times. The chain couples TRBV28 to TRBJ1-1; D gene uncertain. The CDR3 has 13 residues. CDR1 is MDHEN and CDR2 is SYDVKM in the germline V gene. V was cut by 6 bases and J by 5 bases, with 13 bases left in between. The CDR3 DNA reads TGTGCCAGCAGGCTCCCCGGCGGGACTGAAGCTTTCTTT. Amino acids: CASRLPGGTEAFF.

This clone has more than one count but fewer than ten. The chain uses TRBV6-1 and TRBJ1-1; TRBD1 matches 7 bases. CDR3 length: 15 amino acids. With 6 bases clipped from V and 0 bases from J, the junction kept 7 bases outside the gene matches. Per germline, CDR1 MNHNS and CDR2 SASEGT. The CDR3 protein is CASRGDSFLNTEAFF. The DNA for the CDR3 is TGTGCCAGCAGAGGGGACAGTTTTCTGAACACTGAAGCTTTCTTT.

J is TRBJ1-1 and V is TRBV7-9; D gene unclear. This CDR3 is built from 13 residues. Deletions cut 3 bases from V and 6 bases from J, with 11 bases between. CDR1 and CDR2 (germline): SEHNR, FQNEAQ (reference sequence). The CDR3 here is CASSFDAGSEAFF. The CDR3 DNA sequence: TGTGCCAGCAGCTTTGATGCAGGCTCTGAAGCTTTCTTT.

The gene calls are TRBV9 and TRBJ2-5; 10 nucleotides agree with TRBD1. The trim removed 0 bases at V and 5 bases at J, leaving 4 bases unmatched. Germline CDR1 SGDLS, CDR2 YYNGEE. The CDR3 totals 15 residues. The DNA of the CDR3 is TGTGCCAGCAGCGTAGCCCCGGGACAGGGGGAGACCCAGTACTTC. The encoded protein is CASSVAPGQGETQYF.